Listed below are T cell receptor beta chains from one sample, sequenced in a study of blood T cells in healthy people across ages. In TCRdb, the 5' RACE reads were re-called with MiXCR into one record per CDR3 protein. This sample has about 1.7 million distinct CDR3 sequences; 28% occur once, and the top ten carry about 7.7%. Sequencing input: blood. The receptors derive from a woman aged 30 to 39 in good health. CDR3s include the opening cysteine and the closing phenylalanine or tryptophan. A D gene is named only where the DNA matches it firmly. Only some rows state a clone size, as once, few, many or a class for expanded clones.

TRBD2,TRBV20-1,NA,TRBJ2-4,CSAPLAGGLYEQYF,TGCAGTGCGCCACTAGCGGGAGGACTCTATGAGCAGTACTTC
NA,TRBV27,few,TRBJ2-5,CASWDTPETQYF,TGTGCCAGCTGGGACACACCAGAGACCCAGTACTTC
TRBD1,TRBV11-2,many,TRBJ2-7,CASSPIPGQSSYEQYF,TGTGCCAGCAGCCCAATCCCGGGACAGAGCTCCTACGAGCAGTACTTC
TRBD2,TRBV4-2,many,TRBJ2-7,CASSQDLAGGLSEQYF,TGTGCCAGCAGCCAAGATCTGGCGGGGGGTCTTAGCGAGCAGTACTTC
TRBD2,TRBV18,NA,TRBJ2-1,CASSPPGTGGVYNEQFF,TGTGCCAGCTCACCACCGGGCACGGGAGGCGTATATAATGAGCAGTTCTTC
NA,TRBV4-3,NA,TRBJ1-1,CASSCLRGSNTEAFF,TGCGCCAGCAGCTGCCTTCGGGGGAGTAACACTGAAGCTTTCTTT
TRBD1,TRBV6-6,NA,TRBJ2-6,CASMEDRGVANVRTF,TGTGCCAGCATGGAAGACAGGGGAGTGGCCAACGTCCGGACTTTC
NA,TRBV20-1,NA,TRBJ2-3,CSARASSTSTDTQYF,TGCAGTGCTAGAGCTTCTAGCACTAGCACAGATACGCAGTATTTT
NA,TRBV20-1,NA,TRBJ2-5,CSAIHIDRPRQQYF,TGCAGTGCTATACACATTGACAGGCCCCGCCAGCAGTACTTC
NA,TRBV11-1,NA,TRBJ1-1,CASSFSGRAPEAFF,TGTGCCAGCAGCTTCTCGGGCAGGGCCCCTGAAGCTTTCTTT
TRBD2,TRBV6-2/TRBV6-3,many,TRBJ2-7,CASLAGNTYEQYF,TGTGCCAGCCTAGCGGGGAACACCTACGAGCAGTACTTC
NA,TRBV6-6,NA,TRBJ2-6,CASSWVRAGSGANVLTF,TGTGCCAGCAGTTGGGTGAGGGCAGGGTCTGGGGCCAACGTCCTGACTTTC
NA,TRBV20-1,NA,TRBJ2-7,CSAPYRQYTYEQYF,TGCAGTGCTCCCTACAGGCAGTATACCTACGAGCAGTACTTC
TRBD1,TRBV29-1,NA,TRBJ1-5,CSVLTGGQPQHF,TGCAGCGTCCTAACAGGGGGACAGCCCCAGCATTTT
TRBD1,TRBV6-4,many,TRBJ1-2,CASRGDRPDPYGYTF,TGTGCCAGCAGGGGGGACAGGCCGGATCCCTATGGCTACACCTTC
NA,TRBV12-3/TRBV12-4,NA,TRBJ2-4,CASSFLSENIQYF,TGTGCCAGCAGCTTTCTTTCAGAAAACATTCAGTACTTC
TRBD1,TRBV18,few,TRBJ2-7,CASSPGQGDYYEQYF,TGTGCCAGCTCACCCGGACAGGGGGATTACTACGAGCAGTACTTC
NA,TRBV6-5,NA,TRBJ2-2,CASSNEAGEPFF,TGTGCCAGCAGTAACGAGGCCGGGGAGCCGTTTTTT
NA,TRBV29-1,many,TRBJ2-5,CSVRFPLQETQYF,TGCAGCGTTCGCTTCCCCTTACAAGAGACCCAGTACTTC
NA,TRBV7-2,many,TRBJ2-6,CASSPGTGANVLTF,TGTGCCAGCAGCCCAGGTACTGGGGCCAACGTCCTGACTTTC
NA,TRBV5-1,NA,TRBJ2-7,CASRQETGTPYEQYF,TGCGCCAGCAGACAAGAAACCGGGACCCCCTACGAGCAGTACTTC
TRBD1,TRBV14,NA,TRBJ2-7,CASSQPTGAEQYF,TGTGCCAGCAGCCAGCCCACAGGGGCCGAGCAGTACTTC
TRBD1,TRBV6-5,NA,TRBJ1-2,CASSEQGALDGYTF,TGTGCCAGCAGTGAACAGGGGGCGTTAGATGGCTACACCTTC
NA,TRBV4-1,many,TRBJ1-2,CASSQEGYGQGGYTF,TGCGCCAGCAGCCAAGAAGGTTATGGGCAGGGCGGCTACACCTTC
TRBD1,TRBV10-3,NA,TRBJ1-4,CAISESGQWDEKRFF,TGTGCCATCAGTGAGTCGGGACAGTGGGATGAAAAACGGTTTTTT
NA,TRBV6-6,NA,TRBJ2-7,CASSTVGNSYEQYF,TGTGCCAGCAGCACGGTGGGTAACTCCTACGAGCAGTACTTC
TRBD2,TRBV4-3,NA,TRBJ2-5,CASSQDSGIGETQYF,TGCGCCAGCAGCCAAGATAGCGGGATAGGTGAGACCCAGTACTTC
NA,TRBV14,few,TRBJ1-1,CASSQSWVNTEAFF,TGTGCCAGCAGCCAATCTTGGGTGAACACTGAAGCTTTCTTT
NA,TRBV7-2,NA,TRBJ1-3,CASSARTAGNTIYF,TGTGCCAGCAGCGCCCGGACAGCTGGAAACACCATATATTTT
NA,TRBV18,NA,TRBJ1-1,CASPPWTEMNTEAFF,TGTGCCAGCCCACCTTGGACGGAGATGAACACTGAAGCTTTCTTT
TRBD1,TRBV20-1,few,TRBJ1-2,CSAFDRGRSGYTF,TGCAGTGCTTTCGACAGGGGGCGGAGTGGCTACACCTTC
TRBD1,TRBV7-9,NA,TRBJ1-5,CASGRGDRAIANQPQHF,TGTGCCAGCGGCAGGGGGGACAGGGCTATCGCCAATCAGCCCCAGCATTTT
NA,TRBV20-1,NA,TRBJ2-4,CSVRDGGRNDKNIQYF,TGCAGTGTTAGAGATGGAGGGAGAAATGACAAAAACATTCAGTACTTC
NA,TRBV29-1,NA,TRBJ1-1,CSVRTPRWAEDQGMNTEAFF,TGCAGCGTTAGGACCCCACGGTGGGCGGAGGATCAGGGAATGAACACTGAAGCTTTCTTT
NA,TRBV4-1,few,TRBJ1-1,CASSQDRVDAFF,TGCGCCAGCAGCCAAGACAGGGTAGATGCTTTCTTT